This T cell receptor beta chain was recorded in a study of cytomegalovirus exposure and HLA in healthy donors. Study-wide background: Roughly 80 million unique TCRs from HLA-typed donors were held in an early data release. Findings and caveats of the study: Other equally common chains were less clonally expanded than HLA-associated TCR beta chains, a later analysis showed. Presence/absence analysis assumed near-uniform sequencing depth across donors.

This PCR relied on a set of 60 Vbeta primers and 13 Jbeta primers. This table comes from immunoSEQ multiplex PCR, and its TCRdb copy is limited to in-frame clones, with some not included. The sample contains more than 150,000 clones, around 80% of which appear only once. With respect to this clone: What it binds is unknown.

After removal of 0 bases from V and 1 base from J, the junction contained 3 bases not matched to a gene. The CDR3 spans 16 residues. Germline loops: CDR1 SGDLS, CDR2 YYNGEE. The J gene is TRBJ2-2, the V gene TRBV9; TRBD2 matches at 7 bases. What was sequenced was PBMCs. This receptor was obtained from a woman in her 30s in good health and CMV-seronegative. The CDR3 DNA follows: TGTGCCAGCAGCGTAGGGGCTAGCGGGAACACCGGGGAGCTGTTTTTT. Its translation: CASSVGASGNTGELFF.